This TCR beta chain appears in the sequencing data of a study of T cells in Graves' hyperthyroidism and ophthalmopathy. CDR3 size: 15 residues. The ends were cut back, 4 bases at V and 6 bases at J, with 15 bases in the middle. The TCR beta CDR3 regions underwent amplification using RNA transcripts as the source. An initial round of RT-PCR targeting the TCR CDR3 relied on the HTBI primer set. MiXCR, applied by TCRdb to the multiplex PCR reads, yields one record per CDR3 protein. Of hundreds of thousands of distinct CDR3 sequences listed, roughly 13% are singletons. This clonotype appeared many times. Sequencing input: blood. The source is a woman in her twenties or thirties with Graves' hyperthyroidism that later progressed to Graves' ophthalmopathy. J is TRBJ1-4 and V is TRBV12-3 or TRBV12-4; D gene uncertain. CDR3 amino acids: CASSSNWEFDEKLFF. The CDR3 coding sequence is TGTGCCAGCAGTTCGAATTGGGAATTCGATGAAAAACTGTTTTTT.